This TCR beta chain comes out of a study of PD-1 blockade in classical Hodgkin lymphoma (dated by TCRdb to 2018 to 2021). At the level of the whole study: Nivolumab dosing was 3 mg/kg intravenously every 2 weeks, continuing until either disease progression or unacceptable toxicity. To define a peripheral blood immune signature of response to PD-1 blockade in classical Hodgkin lymphoma, the study combined TCR beta sequencing with CyTOF. Study-wide conclusions, independent of this receptor: Patients starting nivolumab less than 1 year after ASCT had lower diversity and were excluded from later analyses to avoid confounding by immune reconstitution. Baseline TCR diversity was reported to be lower in newly diagnosed patients than in healthy donors and to be lower still in relapsed/refractory patients. The study covered only a single clinical trial cohort, and the causes of the repertoire differences, possibly disease activity or prior therapy, were still not defined. Trial patients achieving complete response had baseline diversity similar to newly diagnosed patients, whereas partial responders and progressors had significantly lower diversity. A significant rise by C4D1 was seen in CD4+ but not CD8+ TCR diversity (p=0.0027 vs p=0.16), with the rise being most apparent in complete responders (p=0.02).

In the paper's terms, the time point label means: cycle 4 day 1 (C4D1), after less than 7 weeks of nivolumab. Every trial patient had relapsed after autologous stem cell transplantation, and cohorts A, B and C differed in prior brentuximab vedotin exposure. The trial cohort was composed of around 60 patients with relapsed/refractory classical Hodgkin lymphoma, for whom complete response, partial response or progressive disease was recorded as best overall response. In the multi-cohort phase II CheckMate 205 trial, trial patients received single-agent nivolumab. An independent review committee assessed best overall response by applying the 2007 International Working Group response criteria. Trial PBMCs were obtained immediately prior to nivolumab initiation (C1D1) and on therapy at cycle 2 day 1 and cycle 4 day 1. Peripheral blood was collected in 8 mL Vacutainer Cell Preparation Tubes, from which PBMCs were isolated by centrifugation and then cryopreserved.

To note about this clone: No antigen is known for it. No base qualities exist here, and no much larger clone lies one base off it.

Genomic DNA was isolated using the Qiagen DNeasy kit from unsorted PBMCs as well as from negatively selected CD4+ and CD8+ fractions. Using primers that anneal to V and J segments, immunoSEQ multiplex PCR amplified the TCR beta CDR3 regions. A synthetic immune receptor repertoire was used to minimize amplification bias, and any remaining bias was removed computationally after sequencing. The original methods were these. Repertoire diversity was quantified as the Shannon entropy index using custom Python scripts. Unsorted, CD4+ and CD8+ repertoires were analyzed separately, except for combined analyses in which CD4+ and CD8+ sequences were merged in silico. A clone counted as expanded when the clone's frequency after treatment rose at least 2-fold relative to C1D1, and clones undetected at baseline were given a pseudocount of 0.5. Singleton clones were defined as clones with 0 or 1 copy at C1D1, and non-singleton clones were defined as clones with 2 or more copies. Clones expanded in unsorted samples were assigned a CD4+, CD8+ or unknown annotation through matching of protein sequences in sorted samples from the same patient. Diversity changes from C1D1 to C4D1 were tested in paired samples using Wilcoxon tests. As stored in TCRdb, this immuneACCESS dataset retains in-frame rearrangements with V and J assigned. A fraction of the clones does not appear; measured against another copy, unresolved V genes explain less than half of the discrepancy, and the remainder lacks a known reason. The V and J calls and clone size come from that table; D and trimming were worked out from the DNA. Here the sample has approximately 30,000 clones; 72% occur a single time. The ten largest clones capture approximately 3.6% of the sample.

The clonotype originates from a human donor with classical Hodgkin lymphoma. The sequences come from peripheral blood mononuclear cells (PBMCs), collected before the fourth cycle of nivolumab.

CDR3 sequence: CASSRDLEDTQYF. The DNA is as follows: TGTGCCAGTAGTAGAGACTTGGAAGATACGCAGTATTTT. This receptor chain uses TRBV19 and TRBJ2-3, with no confidently assigned D gene. Its CDR3 holds 13 amino acids, cysteine through phenylalanine. The retained sequence is limited to the CDR3, 39 bases, with the frame set at the first base. The trim is 4 bases for V and 5 bases for J, with a gap of 10 bases between the germline ends. The CDR1 and CDR2 encoded by the germline V gene (reference sequence) are LNHDA and SQIVND.